The 12 T cell receptor beta chains below were found in one sample sequenced in a study of breast tumors, draining lymph nodes, adjacent tissues. Samples came from axillary lymph nodes draining the breast cancer. TCRdb reprocessed the multiplex PCR reads with MiXCR, giving one entry per CDR3 protein. The repertoire consists of 70,000 to 85,000 distinct CDR3 sequences, with approximately 19% occurring once and the leading ten covering 2% to 3%. Sequencing was done on a sample of axillary lymph node tissue. The receptors stem from a female donor with breast cancer. Some clones in this sample may be carry-over from other donors' samples.

In this sample, this clonotype turned up many times. V gene TRBV6-1 combines with J gene TRBJ2-3; 7 positions match TRBD1. V dropped 5 bases and J dropped 1; count of bases not matched to a gene: 6. CDR1 and CDR2 from the germline V gene are MNHNS and SASEGT. This CDR3 has 15 residues. The CDR3, as DNA: TGTGCCAGCAGTACCCGGACAGGTCGCACAGATACGCAGTATTTT. As protein: CASSTRTGRTDTQYF.

J is TRBJ2-3 and V is TRBV11-2; 7 positions agree with TRBD2. J lost 2 bases, V lost 0 bases, and 11 bases had no gene match. CDR1 SGHAT and CDR2 FQNNGV come from the germline V gene. The CDR3 extends over 18 amino acids. CDR3 amino acids: CASSLDWWGGRATDTQYF. The CDR3 DNA reads as TGTGCCAGCAGCTTAGATTGGTGGGGAGGGAGGGCCACAGATACGCAGTATTTT.

There are many counts of this clonotype. The CDR3, as DNA: TGCGCCAGCAGCTCCACGACTAGCGGGTCTTACGAGCAGTACTTC. Its protein product is CASSSTTSGSYEQYF. V gene TRBV4-1 combines with J gene TRBJ2-7, with 10 positions matching TRBD2. V shed 5 bases and J 4 bases; nucleotides not matched to a gene: 8. The CDR3 consists of 15 residues. CDR1 MGHRA and CDR2 YSYEKL come from the germline V gene.

The rearrangement links TRBV20-1 to TRBJ2-3; 11 positions agree with TRBD2. J gave up 1 base and V 4 bases, and 10 bases lay outside the gene matches. CDR3 length equals 17 residues. Germline values: CDR1 DFQATT, CDR2 SNEGSKA (reference sequence). The CDR3 sequence: CSATWASGRWGTDTQYF. The CDR3, as DNA: TGCAGTGCTACGTGGGCTAGCGGGAGGTGGGGCACAGATACGCAGTATTTT.

The sample holds many counts of this clonotype. The CDR3 protein is CCAGSLSYEQYF. The CDR3, as DNA: TGTTGCGCGGGATCTCTCTCCTACGAGCAGTACTTC. The rearrangement uses TRBV28 and TRBJ2-7; TRBD2 is a possible D gene (6 bases). Germline V CDR1 and CDR2: MDHEN, SYDVKM. CDR3 size: 12 residues.

There are many counts of this clonotype. Here the CDR3 reads CASSSPSGLNTGELFF. Written as DNA, the CDR3 is TGTGCCAGCAGCTCCCCTAGCGGGCTGAACACCGGGGAGCTGTTTTTT. The chain joins TRBV5-8 to TRBJ2-2; 8 bases map to TRBD2. The CDR3 is made up of 16 amino acids. V lost 3 bases and J lost 1; bases outside the gene matches: 5. Germline lookup yields CDR1 SGHTS and CDR2 YDEGEE. The complete variable domain, with remaining parts taken from reference TRBV5-8 and TRBJ2-2, reads EAGVTQSPTHLIKTRGQQATLRCSPISGHTSVYWYQQALGLGLQFLLWYDEGEERNRGNFPPRFSGRQFPNYSSELNVNALELEDSALYLCASSSPSGLNTGELFFGEGSRLTVL.

Details on this clonotype: A much larger clone differs from this one at a single base, so this may be a read error. The conserved final phenylalanine or tryptophan is absent from the CDR3, which likely points to a read error. The chain employs TRBV20-1 and TRBJ1-2, with no clear D. Trimming took off 2 bases at V and 5 bases at J, with 15 bases between the two ends. The CDR3 has 14 amino acids. Germline CDR1 DFQATT, CDR2 SNEGSKA (reference sequence). The CDR3 sequence: CSARHHGVPYGYTS. In nucleotides, the CDR3 is TGCAGTGCTAGACACCACGGAGTGCCTTATGGCTACACCTCC.

This clonotype was found many times. The chain carries TRBV13 and TRBJ2-2; 13 bases align to TRBD2. The CDR3 spans 17 residues. Unmatched junction bases numbered 8, after V lost 4 bases and J lost 6 bases. The germline CDR1 and CDR2 sequences are PRHDT and FYEKMQ (reference sequence). Here the CDR3 reads CASSSWTSGSLPGELFF. The CDR3 DNA reads TGTGCCAGCAGCTCCTGGACTAGCGGGAGTTTACCCGGGGAGCTGTTTTTT.

This clonotype showed up just a few times. The V gene is TRBV6-6, the J gene TRBJ2-1; possible D gene TRBD1, 5 bases. The CDR3 contains 16 residues. Trimming took off 2 bases at V and 8 bases at J, with 19 bases between the two ends. Germline loops: CDR1 MNHNY, CDR2 SVGAGI (reference sequence). The CDR3 DNA reads TGTGCCAGCAGTTACCCCCCCAGGGCAGGGCTAGATGAGCAGTTCTTC. Translated, it gives CASSYPPRAGLDEQFF.

Ten or more counts support this clonotype. This chain uses TRBV5-6 with TRBJ2-5; the match to TRBD1 covers 10 bases. V dropped 2 bases and J dropped 4; count of bases not matched to a gene: 5. Germline loops: CDR1 SGHDT, CDR2 YYEEEE. The CDR3 length is 15 residues. Here the CDR3 reads CASSLRTGGAETQYF. CDR3 in DNA: TGTGCCAGCAGCTTAAGGACAGGGGGGGCAGAGACCCAGTACTTC.

This clonotype was counted many times. V gene TRBV5-5 combines with J gene TRBJ2-7; no firm D call. With 0 bases removed from V and 0 bases from J, the gap between germline ends came to 10 bases. The CDR3 consists of 15 residues. Germline CDR1 is SGHKS and CDR2 is YYEKEE (reference sequence). The CDR3 sequence is CASSLVQSSSYEQYF. CDR3 sequence (DNA): TGTGCCAGCAGCTTGGTGCAATCTAGCTCCTACGAGCAGTACTTC.

This clonotype appeared many times. The rearrangement links TRBV4-2 to TRBJ2-7; D remains unclear. Trimming left V 0 bases short and J 1 base short, with 7 bases between. The V gene's germline CDR1 is LGHNA and CDR2 YNFKEQ. This CDR3 is 14 amino acids long. The CDR3 protein is CASSQDQVSYEQYF. Written as DNA, the CDR3 is TGTGCCAGCAGCCAAGATCAGGTTTCCTACGAGCAGTACTTC.